Below are 24 T cell receptor beta chains sequenced from a single sample in a study of blood T cells in healthy people across ages. A second PCR, run for roughly 7 to 12 cycles, used a sample-barcoded 5' primer plus a J-beta primer mix. TCRdb ran MiXCR on the 5' RACE reads and lists one entry per CDR3 protein. The table lists 1.5 million to 2 million distinct CDR3 sequences, roughly 27% of them singletons. The specimen sequenced was blood. These receptors were taken from a woman under 40 in good health.

The chain links TRBV7-3 to TRBJ1-2; D is undetermined. The length of the CDR3 is 13 residues. V shed 4 bases and J shed 7 bases, with 13 bases lying between them. Germline V CDR1 and CDR2: SGHTA, FQGTGA. In DNA form, the CDR3 reads TGTGCCAGCAGCTCCGGAGGGTCTGGTGGCTACACCTTC. This codes for CASSSGGSGGYTF.

In this sample, this clonotype turned up once. V is TRBV20-1 and J is TRBJ2-2, with D hard to call. Trimming took off 1 base at V and 4 bases at J, with 13 bases between the two ends. The CDR3 is 15 residues long. Germline V CDR1 and CDR2: DFQATT, SNEGSKA (reference sequence). This CDR3 is CSARAAPGITGELFF. For the CDR3, the DNA is TGCAGTGCTAGAGCGGCGCCAGGAATCACCGGGGAGCTGTTTTTT.

As to this clonotype: Since no conserved phenylalanine or tryptophan closes the CDR3, a read error is the likely cause. The chain has TRBV11-2 and TRBJ2-5, with a tentative D call TRBD2 (5 bases). Trimming left V 5 bases short and J 5 bases short, with 18 bases between. Germline values: CDR1 SGHAT, CDR2 FQNNGV. The CDR3 extends over 15 amino acids. The CDR3 protein is CASSQEGVTGETQYV. CDR3 in DNA: TGTGCCAGCAGCCAAGAGGGCGTGACTGGGGAGACCCAGTACGTC.

To note about this clonotype: This may be a read error: a much more frequent sequence differs by one nucleotide. Here the CDR3 omits its conserved ending phenylalanine or tryptophan, so a read error is the likely source. The chain carries TRBV2 and TRBJ2-3; no reliable D call. Germline V lookup: CDR1 SNHLY, CDR2 FYNNEI. With 6 bases removed from V and 2 bases from J, the gap between germline ends came to 9 bases. CDR3 length equals 13 residues. The CDR3 protein is CASSVMNTDTQYC. CDR3 in DNA: TGTGCCAGCAGCGTTATGAACACAGATACGCAGTATTGT.

This clonotype was observed a handful of times. The chain has TRBV5-5 and TRBJ2-5; the D gene could be TRBD1 or TRBD2 (7 bases each). The germline gives CDR1 SGHKS, CDR2 YYEKEE (reference sequence). The CDR3 spans 16 residues. The V gene lost 4 bases and the J gene lost 6 bases, with 22 bases spanning the gap. The CDR3 DNA is TGTGCCAGCAGCGCTATAAGGGACAGCGGGGCCAAGACCCAGTACTTC. Translated, it gives CASSAIRDSGAKTQYF.

In this sample, this clonotype turned up many times. The chain links TRBV9 to TRBJ2-7; the D is unclear. V was shortened by 0 bases and J by 6 bases, with 7 bases between the two germline ends. The CDR3 runs to 12 residues. Germline V gene data show CDR1 as SGDLS and CDR2 as YYNGEE. As DNA, the CDR3 is TGTGCCAGCAGCGTAGCTGACTCCGAGCAGTACTTC. As protein: CASSVADSEQYF.

This clonotype was seen ten or more times. This chain joins TRBV6-5 and TRBJ2-3; no clear D. The CDR3 is made up of 13 amino acids. V lost 0 bases and J lost 6, with 7 bases in between. Germline V CDR1 and CDR2: MNHEY, SVGAGI. The CDR3 is CASSYSILDTQYF. CDR3 nucleotides: TGTGCCAGCAGTTACTCGATTTTGGATACGCAGTATTTT.

V is TRBV12-3 or TRBV12-4 and J is TRBJ2-3; no reliable D call. V gave up 5 bases and J gave up 0 bases, with 12 bases separating them. The length of the CDR3 is 15 residues. The CDR3 reads CASSPDGVSTDTQYF. CDR3 sequence (DNA): TGTGCCAGCAGTCCCGACGGCGTTAGCACAGATACGCAGTATTTT.

This rearrangement joins TRBV4-3 to TRBJ2-1; possibly TRBD1 or TRBD2 for D (5 bases each). CDR1 LGHNA and CDR2 YSLEER come from the germline V gene. Trimming took off 2 bases at V and 13 bases at J, with 18 bases between the two ends. The CDR3 runs 14 residues. DNA for the CDR3: TGCGCCAGCAGCCAATGGGGGACCCAAGATACCCAGTTCTTC. The encoded protein is CASSQWGTQDTQFF.

Comment on this clonotype: The junction differs from germline at one of its ends, possibly a read error. The rearrangement links TRBV5-1 to TRBJ1-1; possibly TRBD1 for D (5 bases). The CDR3 length is 15 residues. Germline CDR1 SGHRS, CDR2 YFSETQ. The CDR3 sequence is CASSLGAAMNTEAFF. The CDR3 DNA reads as TGTGCCAGCAGCTTAGGGGCGGCTATGAACACTGAAGCTTTCTTT.

The chain uses TRBV20-1 and TRBJ2-3, with D possibly being TRBD2 (6 bases). The ends were cut back, 3 bases at V and 1 base at J, with 17 bases in the middle. CDR1 DFQATT and CDR2 SNEGSKA come from the germline V gene (reference sequence). The CDR3 is made up of 16 amino acids. CDR3 coding DNA: TGCAGTGCTAGTCCCTTGGGGGGAGTGGGCACAGATACGCAGTATTTT. Translated: CSASPLGGVGTDTQYF.

The DNA for the CDR3 is TGTGCCAGCAGTGTGGACAGGGGCGGGCGTGAGCAGTTCTTC. Protein: CASSVDRGGREQFF. This rearrangement joins TRBV25-1 to TRBJ2-1; 9 bases fit TRBD1. V shed 4 bases, J shed 9 bases, and the junction held 7 bases outside the gene matches. There are 14 residues in the CDR3. The V gene's germline CDR1 is MGHDK and CDR2 SYGVNS.

V usage is TRBV4-3 and J usage is TRBJ1-4, with 8 bases identical to TRBD1. CDR3 length: 16 amino acids. V was clipped by 0 bases and J by 7 bases; unmatched bases: 7. Per germline, CDR1 LGHNA and CDR2 YSLEER. CDR3 region: CASSQDPQGAGEKLFF. CDR3 bases: TGCGCCAGCAGCCAAGATCCGCAGGGGGCGGGTGAAAAACTGTTTTTT.

The chain recombines TRBV20-1 with TRBJ1-2; D is unclear. The CDR3 extends over 12 amino acids. Germline assignment: CDR1 DFQATT and CDR2 SNEGSKA (reference sequence). V shed 3 bases and J shed 8 bases, with 13 bases lying between them. The CDR3 loop reads CSASKSEGGYTF. In DNA, the CDR3 is TGCAGTGCTAGTAAGTCAGAAGGCGGCTACACCTTC.

There are many counts of this clonotype. The rearrangement uses TRBV6-5 and TRBJ2-1; D perhaps matches TRBD2 (6 bases). The CDR3 has 14 residues. V was shortened by 0 bases and J by 7 bases, with 10 bases between the two germline ends. Germline-derived CDR1 and CDR2 are MNHEY and SVGAGI. CDR3: CASSYSGGINEQFF. In nucleotides, the CDR3 is TGTGCCAGCAGTTACTCGGGGGGTATTAATGAGCAGTTCTTC.

The rearrangement uses TRBV7-9 and TRBJ1-5; D is perhaps TRBD1 (6 bases). This CDR3 comprises 17 residues. Trimming left V 5 bases short and J 0 bases short, with 17 bases between. Germline loops: CDR1 SEHNR, CDR2 FQNEAQ (reference sequence). The CDR3 DNA sequence: TGTGCCAGCAGCCCCGGCGCGGACAGATATAGCAATCAGCCCCAGCATTTT. Translated, it gives CASSPGADRYSNQPQHF.

About this clonotype itself: Mismatch with germline at one junction end may stem from a read error. This chain links TRBV2 with TRBJ1-5; tentative D call: TRBD1 (5 bases). The germline V gene has CDR1 SNHLY and CDR2 FYNNEI. The length of the CDR3 is 13 residues. Here the CDR3 reads CASGGSGNQSQHF. The CDR3, as DNA: TGTGCCAGCGGGGGGTCAGGCAATCAGTCCCAGCATTTT.

Concerning this clonotype itself: One end of the junction varies from germline; a read error may be responsible. The V call is TRBV4-1, the J call TRBJ2-5; maybe TRBD2 (6 bases). The DNA end is a closer match to TRBJ2-7, so the J assignment may be wrong. This CDR3 contains 14 residues. CDR1 is MGHRA and CDR2 is YSYEKL in the germline V gene. The CDR3 region is CAGSQPGRRDEQYF. The CDR3 region has the DNA TGCGCCGGCAGCCAACCGGGACGGAGGGACGAGCAGTACTTC.

The genes are TRBV7-9 and TRBJ2-1, with D hard to call. Germline CDR1 SEHNR, CDR2 FQNEAQ (reference sequence). The CDR3 contains 14 residues. V was trimmed by 1 base and J by 8 bases, leaving 12 bases between them. The CDR3 region is CASSLVTGLDEQFF. In nucleotides, the CDR3 is TGTGCCAGCAGCTTAGTAACGGGTTTGGATGAGCAGTTCTTC.

The rearrangement joins TRBV11-2 to TRBJ2-4; tentative D call: TRBD1 (7 bases). The J call may not be correct, given that the DNA end is closer to TRBJ2-7. The CDR3 is 15 residues long. Germline CDR1 reads SGHAT; CDR2 reads FQNNGV. DNA for the CDR3: TGTGCCAGCAGTCTCGGGACAGCCGGGAGCTACGAGCAGTACTTC. Protein: CASSLGTAGSYEQYF.

This clonotype showed up just a few times. This chain uses TRBV12-3 or TRBV12-4 with TRBJ1-6; D is undetermined. Trimming left V 5 bases short and J 7 bases short, with 15 bases between. The CDR3 spans 15 residues. As DNA, the CDR3 is TGTGCCAGCAGTCAAACACAAAAATCAAATTCACCCCTCCACTTT. Translation: CASSQTQKSNSPLHF.

The chain recombines TRBV5-6 with TRBJ2-2; 7 positions agree with TRBD2. Germline-derived CDR1 and CDR2 are SGHDT and YYEEEE. CDR3 size: 15 residues. The junction had 8 bases not matched to a gene; V was cut back by 3 bases and J by 6 bases. CDR3: CASSSGLSFPGELFF. For the CDR3, the DNA is TGTGCCAGCAGCTCGGGACTAAGCTTCCCCGGGGAGCTGTTTTTT.

CDR3 in DNA: TGTGCCAGCAGCTTCCGACAGGGGAACACCGGGGAGCTGTTTTTT. It codes for CASSFRQGNTGELFF. The chain joins TRBV11-2 to TRBJ2-2; TRBD1 agrees at 7 bases. There are 15 residues in the CDR3. Germline loops: CDR1 SGHAT, CDR2 FQNNGV. J lost 1 base, V lost 3 bases, and 2 bases had no gene match.

This clonotype was observed a handful of times. The rearrangement uses TRBV6-6 and TRBJ1-2, with 9 bases lining up with TRBD1. Germline CDR1 is MNHNY and CDR2 is SVGAGI (reference sequence). The CDR3 contains 16 residues. V trimming: 3 bases; J trimming: 6 bases; junction bases outside the gene matches: 11. The CDR3 sequence: CASSYLRMGQGDGYTF. CDR3 nucleotides: TGTGCCAGCAGTTATCTCCGGATGGGACAGGGCGATGGCTACACCTTC.